This T cell receptor beta chain was profiled in a study of blood T cell repertoires in COVID-19. Overall study context: COVID-19 samples from acute and convalescent phases originated in the United States, Italy and Spain. PBMCs, B-cell-depleted T cells, or T cells provided the cDNA or gDNA that made up the material.

Authors' data handling: Amplified reference gene primers provided the basis for estimating nucleated cell counts. Sequenced by immunoSEQ multiplex PCR; TCRdb stores in-frame clones only, minus some. Clone size and the V and J calls come from that table; the DNA yielded D and trimming. The data hold about 78,000 clones, with approximately 89% observed a single time. Trimming cost V 2 bases and J 2 bases, with 19 bases left between them. The CDR3 consists of 17 residues. Germline values: CDR1 SGHNT, CDR2 YYREEE (reference sequence). This sequence joins TRBV5-4 and TRBJ1-2, with a possible D match to TRBD1 (6 bases). The TCR was taken from a man in his fifties or sixties with active or convalescent COVID-19. The sequenced sample consisted of peripheral blood. The CDR3 DNA reads as TGTGCCAGCAGCTTAGGTGGGGGGGCAGGGAGGAACTATGGCTACACCTTC. It encodes CASSLGGGAGRNYGYTF.